This TCR beta chain was profiled in a study of OX40 agonist ivuxolimab in advanced cancers. Study observations and caveats: Blood T cells, both CD4+ and CD8+, expanded clonally by week 6 at 0.1 to 3.0 mg/kg.

Turning to this clone: What it recognizes is unknown. The junction shows a germline mismatch at one end, possibly a read error.

Sequenced by immunoSEQ multiplex PCR; TCRdb stores in-frame clones only, minus some. The profile shows tens of thousands of clones, roughly 91% of them singletons. The CDR3 has 16 residues. The germline V gene encodes CDR1 LGHNA and CDR2 YNFKEQ. This specimen consisted of CD4+ or CD8+ T cells sorted from blood, obtained in a trial of the OX40 agonist ivuxolimab. The chain joins TRBV4-2 to TRBJ2-1; 16 positions agree with TRBD2. The receptor was isolated from an adult with an advanced solid tumor such as melanoma, head and neck, liver or kidney cancer. The CDR3, as DNA: TGTGCCAGCAGGTCGAGGTACGGGACTAGCGGGGGGGCCTTACTCTTC. Translating it yields CASRSRYGTSGGALLF.